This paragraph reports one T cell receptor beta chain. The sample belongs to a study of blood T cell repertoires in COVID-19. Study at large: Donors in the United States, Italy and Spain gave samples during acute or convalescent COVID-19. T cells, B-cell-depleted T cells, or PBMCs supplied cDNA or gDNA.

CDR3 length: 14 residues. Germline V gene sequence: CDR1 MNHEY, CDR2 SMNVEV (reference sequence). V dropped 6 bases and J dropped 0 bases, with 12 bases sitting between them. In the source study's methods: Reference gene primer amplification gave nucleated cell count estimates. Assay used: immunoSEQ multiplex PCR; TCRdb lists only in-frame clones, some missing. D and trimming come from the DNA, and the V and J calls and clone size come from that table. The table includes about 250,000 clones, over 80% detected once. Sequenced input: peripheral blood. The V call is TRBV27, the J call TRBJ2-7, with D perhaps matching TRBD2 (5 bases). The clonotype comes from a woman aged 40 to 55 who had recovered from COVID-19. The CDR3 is CASRPDGNSYEQYF. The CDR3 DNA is TGTGCCAGCAGGCCGGACGGGAACTCCTACGAGCAGTACTTC.